Listed below are T cell receptor beta chains from one sample, sequenced in a study of T-cell memory formation after mild COVID-19. TCRdb analysed the 5' RACE reads with MiXCR anew, one entry per CDR3 protein. The sample includes 250,000 to 300,000 distinct CDR3 sequences, 16% of them seen just once. The sequenced material came from PBMCs or a T cell subset sorted from them (not recorded which). These receptors all come from a man aged 18-30 years who had mild COVID-19 (a few samples of this study predate the infection). Cell type and time point are not known. Both conserved end residues are part of each CDR3. A D gene is named only where the DNA matches it firmly. The size of a clone is reported for some rows only, either as once, few or many, or as a class for expanded clones.

j_gene	d_gene	v_gene	abundance	CDR3nt	CDR3aa
TRBJ1-5	-	TRBV6-2/TRBV6-3	few	TGTGCCAGCAGCCGCGCTTCAGGGGTTGTTAGCAATCAGCCCCAGCATTTT	CASSRASGVVSNQPQHF
TRBJ1-5	TRBD1	TRBV18	few	TGTGCCAGCTCACAACAGGGGGATCAGCCCCAGCATTTT	CASSQQGDQPQHF
TRBJ1-5	-	TRBV10-3	once	TGTGCCATCAGTGAGTCGTTCGGGGGCGAATATCAGCCCCAGCATTTT	CAISESFGGEYQPQHF
TRBJ2-3	-	TRBV6-5	few	TGTGCCAGCAGTTATGCGGTGGGGGACACAGATACGCAGTATTTT	CASSYAVGDTDTQYF
TRBJ1-3	-	TRBV7-9	few	TGTGCCAGCAGCCCTAGGGACATCTCTGGAAACACCATATATTTT	CASSPRDISGNTIYF
TRBJ1-1	-	TRBV12-3/TRBV12-4	-	TGTGCCAGCAGTTTTTTAAGCACTGAAGCTTTCTTT	CASSFLSTEAFF
TRBJ2-7	TRBD2	TRBV5-1	few	TGCGCCAGCAGCTCGGGACTAGCCGCCTACGAGCAGTACTTC	CASSSGLAAYEQYF
TRBJ1-1	TRBD1	TRBV6-1	few	TGTGCCAGCAGTGAAGGCCCCGGGGACAGGGGGTTCAGATACACTGAAGCTTTCTTT	CASSEGPGDRGFRYTEAFF
TRBJ2-5	-	TRBV5-1	-	TGCGCCAGCGCCCAGAACCAACAAGGGGGGGAGACCCAGTACTTC	CASAQNQQGGETQYF
TRBJ2-7	TRBD1	TRBV13	many	TGTGCCAGCAGCTCCGACAGGGGAGTCTACGAGCAGTACTTC	CASSSDRGVYEQYF
TRBJ2-3	-	TRBV15	-	TGTGCCACCAAAGATGGCGCAGGAGAAACGCAGTATTTT	CATKDGAGETQYF
TRBJ2-4	TRBD1	TRBV4-3	many	TGCGCCAGCAGCCAAGAAACAGGGGCCCACATTCAGTACTTC	CASSQETGAHIQYF
TRBJ2-7	-	TRBV20-1	-	TGCAGTGCTATCCGGGACGTCAGAACCTACGAGCAGTACTTC	CSAIRDVRTYEQYF
TRBJ2-2	TRBD1	TRBV24-1	few	TGTGCCACCAGTGATTCGGGACAGGGGAACACCGGGGAGCTGTTTTTT	CATSDSGQGNTGELFF
TRBJ2-3	TRBD2	TRBV18	-	TGTGCCAGCTCACCGTTGGCGGGGGGGCTCTACGGCACAGATACGCAGTATTTT	CASSPLAGGLYGTDTQYF
TRBJ2-5	TRBD2	TRBV12-3/TRBV12-4	few	TGTGCCAGCAGTGATCAACTAGCGGGTCGAGAGACCCAGTACTTC	CASSDQLAGRETQYF
TRBJ1-5	-	TRBV4-2	few	TGTGCCAGCAGCCAAGATCTCGGCGGCCAGCCCCAGCATTTT	CASSQDLGGQPQHF
TRBJ2-3	TRBD2	TRBV4-1	few	TGCGCCAGCAGCCAAGCGGGGACTAGTTACGGAGATACGCAGTATTTT	CASSQAGTSYGDTQYF
TRBJ2-1	TRBD2	TRBV20-1	few	TGCAGTGCTAGAGATCGCGGCGGGGGGGCGAATGAGCAGTTCTTC	CSARDRGGGANEQFF
TRBJ1-2	-	TRBV14	many	TGTGCCAGCAGCCGGGACACTAACTATGGCTACACCTTC	CASSRDTNYGYTF
TRBJ2-7	TRBD1	TRBV2	many	TGTGCCAGCAGCGACCGGGACAGGGACTACGAGCAGTACTTC	CASSDRDRDYEQYF
TRBJ1-6	-	TRBV7-2	-	TGTGCCAGCAGCTCCTGGGGCCATAATTCACCCCTCCACTTT	CASSSWGHNSPLHF
TRBJ2-2	-	TRBV12-3/TRBV12-4	few	TGTGCCAGCAGTTTAGCGCCCCCCAGCAACACCGGGGAGCTGTTTTTT	CASSLAPPSNTGELFF
TRBJ1-6	-	TRBV4-1	-	TGCGCCAGCAGCCAAAGTTTGACGGGAGTGAGCTCCTATAATTCACCCCTCCACTTT	CASSQSLTGVSSYNSPLHF
TRBJ2-5	-	TRBV6-5	-	TGTGCCAGCAGTTCGACACTTACCCAGTACTTC	CASSSTLTQYF
TRBJ2-1	TRBD1	TRBV24-1	-	TGTGCCACCAGTGATTCGGGACAGGGGGACAATGAGCAGTTCTTC	CATSDSGQGDNEQFF
TRBJ1-1	-	TRBV6-5	-	TGTGCCAGCAGTTACTCGCAAGCCACTGAAGCTTTCTTT	CASSYSQATEAFF
TRBJ2-7	TRBD2	TRBV3-1	few	TGTGCCAGCAGCCAAGCGGAAGCGGGGAGTTACGAGCAGTACTTC	CASSQAEAGSYEQYF
TRBJ2-5	-	TRBV7-9	-	TGTGCCAGCAGCTCGGACCGTCACCAAGAGACCCAGTACTTC	CASSSDRHQETQYF
TRBJ1-2	-	TRBV9	-	TGTGCCAGCAGCGTAGAGGTCGGCAGCAACTATGGCTACACCTTC	CASSVEVGSNYGYTF